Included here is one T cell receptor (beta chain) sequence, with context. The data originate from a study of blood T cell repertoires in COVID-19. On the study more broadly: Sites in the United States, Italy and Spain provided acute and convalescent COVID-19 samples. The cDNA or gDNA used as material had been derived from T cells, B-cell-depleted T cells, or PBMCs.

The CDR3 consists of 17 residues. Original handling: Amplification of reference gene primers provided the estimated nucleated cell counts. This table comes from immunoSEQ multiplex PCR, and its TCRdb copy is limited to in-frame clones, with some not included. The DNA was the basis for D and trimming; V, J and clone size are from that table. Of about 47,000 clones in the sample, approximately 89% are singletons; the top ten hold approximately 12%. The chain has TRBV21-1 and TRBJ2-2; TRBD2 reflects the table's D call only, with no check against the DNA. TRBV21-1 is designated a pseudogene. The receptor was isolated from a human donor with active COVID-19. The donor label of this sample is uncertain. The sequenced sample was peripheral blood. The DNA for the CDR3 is TGTGCCAGCAGCGAAAGCGGGAGGGCCGTTTCCACCGGGGAGCTGTTTTTT. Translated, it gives CASSESGRAVSTGELFF.